What follows is one TCR beta chain and its context. Its antigen is currently unknown. This entry comes from a study of T cell repertoires in aging, cancer and after chemotherapy. Study overall: Paired samples before and after chemotherapy came from glioblastoma patients receiving temozolomide-based therapy. Regarding the study as a whole: Immunological memory after chemotherapy cannot be judged from the repertoire data. Healthy donors lost TCR diversity with age mainly through richness, cancer patients through richness and evenness.

The J segment lost 8 bases and the V segment lost 2 bases, leaving 14 bases of the junction unmatched. The CDR3 is 16 amino acids. TCR beta rearrangements were amplified from peripheral blood genomic DNA. A mixed TRB-A/B primer pool amplified rearranged TRB by multiplex touch-down PCR. TCRdb processed the multiplex PCR reads anew with MiXCR; each CDR3 protein has one entry. The sample has about 2,900 distinct CDR3 sequences, roughly a fifth seen once. This receptor was identified in a human donor with a solid tumor. Sequencing input: blood. The chain couples TRBV12-3 or TRBV12-4 to TRBJ1-2, with TRBD1 matching over 7 bases. The CDR3 sequence: CASSLSPNDRAVGYTF. For the CDR3, the DNA is TGTGCCAGCAGTTTAAGCCCCAATGACAGGGCTGTCGGCTACACCTTC.